This T cell receptor (beta chain) was sequenced for a study of blood T cell repertoires in COVID-19. This CDR3 has 15 amino acids. Trimming pared 5 bases from V and 2 bases from J, leaving 13 bases between. From germline, CDR1 is SGHTA and CDR2 FQGTGA. Repertoires were generated with immunoSEQ multiplex PCR, while TCRdb's copy carries only in-frame clones and drops some. Here the sample spans roughly 220,000 clones, more than 75% being singletons. The V gene is TRBV7-3, the J gene TRBJ2-1; D might be TRBD2 (6 bases). The sequencing sample was made of PBMCs or T cells enriched from blood (not recorded which). This clonotype was sampled from a young man with acute COVID-19. CDR3 DNA: TGTGCCAGCAGCCCCCCCGGGGGTGCCTACAATGAGCAGTTCTTC. It codes for CASSPPGGAYNEQFF.